Sequencing of this TCR beta chain was carried out in a study of tissue T cells after allogeneic stem cell transplantation. Whole-study findings and limits: Alloreactivity or antigen specificity of tissue TCRs was not determined; some clones might be host cells. Limitations included a small, clinically heterogeneous cohort and limited sampling depth.

The time point denotes: mouse harvest day 7 after allogeneic transplant. Tail vein injection delivered 10^7 T-cell-depleted bone marrow cells and 10^6 splenic CD5+ T cells. Generated by immunoSEQ multiplex PCR, the TCRdb table keeps only in-frame clones and is missing some. The table has 2,000 or so clones, around 50% seen once. The table lists this clone with a few counts. Its target is not known. Mouse gene names apply. The sample taken for sequencing was liver tissue. This TCR came from a female BALB/c mouse given C57BL/6 T cells with graft-versus-host disease after an allogeneic hematopoietic cell transplant.

This CDR3 is CASSRETGGYEQYF. The CDR3 DNA, read in part, is TGTGCCAGCAGCCGAGAGACTGGGGGATATGAACAGTAC. The chain joins TRBV5 to TRBJ2-7; 9 bases line up with TRBD2. The read ends 1 residue early relative to the CDR3; the germline J gene fills the gap. In germline, CDR1 is LGHNA, CDR2 YNLKQL (reference sequence). The CDR3 spans 14 residues. V was pared by 4 bases and J by 4 bases, with 5 bases of the junction left unmatched.